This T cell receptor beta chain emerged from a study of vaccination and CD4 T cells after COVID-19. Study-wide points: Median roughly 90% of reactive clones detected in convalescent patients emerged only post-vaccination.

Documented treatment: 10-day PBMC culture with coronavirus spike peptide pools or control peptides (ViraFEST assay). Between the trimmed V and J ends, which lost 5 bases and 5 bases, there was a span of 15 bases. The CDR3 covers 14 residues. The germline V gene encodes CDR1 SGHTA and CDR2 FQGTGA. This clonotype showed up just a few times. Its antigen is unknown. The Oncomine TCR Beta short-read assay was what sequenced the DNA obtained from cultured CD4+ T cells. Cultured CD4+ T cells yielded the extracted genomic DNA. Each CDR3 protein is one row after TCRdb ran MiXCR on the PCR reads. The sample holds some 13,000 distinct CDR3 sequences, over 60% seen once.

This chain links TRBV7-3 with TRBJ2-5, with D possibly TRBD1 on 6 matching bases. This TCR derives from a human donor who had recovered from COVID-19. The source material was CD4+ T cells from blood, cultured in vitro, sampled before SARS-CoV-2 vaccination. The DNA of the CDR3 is TGTGCCAGCAGCCCCACAGGGAGCAGGGAGACCCAGTACTTC. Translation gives CASSPTGSRETQYF. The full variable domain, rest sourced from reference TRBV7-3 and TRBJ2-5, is GAGVSQTPSNKVTEKGKYVELRCDPISGHTALYWYRQSLGQGPEFLIYFQGTGAADDSGLPNDRFFAVRPEGSVSTLKIQRTERGDSAVYLCASSPTGSRETQYFGPGTRLLVL.